The sequence of this T cell receptor beta chain was determined in a study of blood T cell repertoires in COVID-19. Study in general: Samples representing acute and convalescent COVID-19 were sourced from the United States, Italy and Spain. Sources were T cells, B-cell-depleted T cells, or PBMCs; the material itself was cDNA or gDNA.

In the original workflow: Reference gene primer amplification in the assay estimated nucleated cell counts. Clones were read by immunoSEQ multiplex PCR, and TCRdb kept only the in-frame ones, dropping some. The DNA was the basis for D and trimming; V, J and clone size are from that table. The sample lists under 300,000 clones; roughly 89% were seen once. The CDR3 length is 15 residues. From germline, CDR1 is KGHSH and CDR2 LQKENI. Trimming left V 2 bases short and J 6 bases short, with 14 bases between. The Seattle patients joined while their infection was active and were tracked longitudinally afterward.

This sequence originates from a woman aged 60-70 years with COVID-19, enrolled during active disease. The sample was peripheral blood. The V call is TRBV18, the J call TRBJ1-5; D uncertain. This chain's CDR3 is CASSPTPMRSQPQHF. The CDR3 nucleotides read TGTGCCAGCTCACCAACGCCAATGAGGAGTCAGCCCCAGCATTTT. Full variable domain (rest looked up from reference TRBV18 and TRBJ1-5): NAGVMQNPRHLVRRRGQEARLRCSPMKGHSHVYWYRQLPEEGLKFMVYLQKENIIDESGMPKERFSAEFPKEGPSILRIQQVVRGDSAAYFCASSPTPMRSQPQHFGDGTRLSIL.